This entry describes one T cell receptor (beta chain). The antigen is not known. This entry belongs to a study of cytomegalovirus exposure and HLA in healthy donors. Study background: Earlier work reported 117 million unique TCR beta sequences from some 180 million T cells.

This PCR relied on a set of 60 Vbeta primers and 13 Jbeta primers. TCRdb keeps only in-frame clones here, not all; method: immunoSEQ multiplex PCR. This sample yields around 150,000 clones, of which over 80% are seen a single time; roughly 3.4% belongs to the top ten. Study-level findings and limits: With later analysis, a missense DCLRE1C variant became linked to TCR beta V- and J-gene trimming.

Despite likely unrecorded immune exposures, the donors were nominally healthy at the time of sampling. The V gene's germline CDR1 is SGHRS and CDR2 YFSETQ. The CDR3 spans 14 residues. The V gene lost 0 bases and the J gene lost 1 base, with 7 bases spanning the gap. The rearrangement links TRBV5-1 to TRBJ1-1, with no clear D. The sequence was collected from a male donor in good health and CMV-seronegative. What was sequenced was PBMCs. CDR3 in DNA: TGCGCCAGCAGCTTGGTACAGAGGAACACTGAAGCTTTCTTT. This codes for CASSLVQRNTEAFF. Full variable domain (rest looked up from reference TRBV5-1 and TRBJ1-1): KAGVTQTPRYLIKTRGQQVTLSCSPISGHRSVSWYQQTPGQGLQFLFEYFSETQRNKGNFPGRFSGRQFSNSRSEMNVSTLELGDSALYLCASSLVQRNTEAFFGQGTRLTVV.